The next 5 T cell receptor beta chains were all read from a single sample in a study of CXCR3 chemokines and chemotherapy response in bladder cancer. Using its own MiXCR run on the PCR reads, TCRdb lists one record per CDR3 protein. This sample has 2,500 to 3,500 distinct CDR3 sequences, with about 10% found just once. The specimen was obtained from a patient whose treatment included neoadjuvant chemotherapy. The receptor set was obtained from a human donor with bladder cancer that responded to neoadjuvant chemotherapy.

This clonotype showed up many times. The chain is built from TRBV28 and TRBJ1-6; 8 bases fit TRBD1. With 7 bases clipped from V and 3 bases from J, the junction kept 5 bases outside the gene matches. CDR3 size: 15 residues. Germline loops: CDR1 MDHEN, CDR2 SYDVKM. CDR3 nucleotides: TGTGCCAGCAACGACAGGGGAATCTATAATTCACCCCTCCACTTT. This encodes CASNDRGIYNSPLHF.

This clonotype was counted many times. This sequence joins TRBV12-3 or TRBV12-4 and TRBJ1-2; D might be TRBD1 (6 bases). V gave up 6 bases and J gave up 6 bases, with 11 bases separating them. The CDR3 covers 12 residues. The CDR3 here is CASRRRTDGYTF. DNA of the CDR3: TGTGCCAGCAGAAGAAGGACAGATGGCTACACCTTC.

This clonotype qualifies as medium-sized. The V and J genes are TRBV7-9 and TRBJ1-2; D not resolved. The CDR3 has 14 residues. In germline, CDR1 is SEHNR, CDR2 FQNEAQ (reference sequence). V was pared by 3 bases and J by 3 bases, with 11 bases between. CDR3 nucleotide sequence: TGTGCCAGCAGCTTTACCGGTTCGGACTATGGCTACACCTTC. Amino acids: CASSFTGSDYGYTF.

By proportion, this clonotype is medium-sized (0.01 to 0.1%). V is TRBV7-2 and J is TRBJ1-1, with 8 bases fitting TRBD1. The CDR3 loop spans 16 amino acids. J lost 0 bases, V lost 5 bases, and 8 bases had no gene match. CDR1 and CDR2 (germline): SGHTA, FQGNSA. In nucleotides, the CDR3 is TGTGCCAGCAGCCACAGGGGGTACGATTTGAACACTGAAGCTTTCTTT. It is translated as CASSHRGYDLNTEAFF.

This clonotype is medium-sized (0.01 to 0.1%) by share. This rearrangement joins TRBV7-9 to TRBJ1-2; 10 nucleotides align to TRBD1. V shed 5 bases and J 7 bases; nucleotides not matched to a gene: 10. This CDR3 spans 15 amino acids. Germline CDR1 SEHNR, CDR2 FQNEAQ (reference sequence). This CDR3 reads CASSGAGQGFGGYTF. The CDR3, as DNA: TGTGCCAGCAGCGGGGCGGGACAGGGGTTCGGTGGCTACACCTTC.